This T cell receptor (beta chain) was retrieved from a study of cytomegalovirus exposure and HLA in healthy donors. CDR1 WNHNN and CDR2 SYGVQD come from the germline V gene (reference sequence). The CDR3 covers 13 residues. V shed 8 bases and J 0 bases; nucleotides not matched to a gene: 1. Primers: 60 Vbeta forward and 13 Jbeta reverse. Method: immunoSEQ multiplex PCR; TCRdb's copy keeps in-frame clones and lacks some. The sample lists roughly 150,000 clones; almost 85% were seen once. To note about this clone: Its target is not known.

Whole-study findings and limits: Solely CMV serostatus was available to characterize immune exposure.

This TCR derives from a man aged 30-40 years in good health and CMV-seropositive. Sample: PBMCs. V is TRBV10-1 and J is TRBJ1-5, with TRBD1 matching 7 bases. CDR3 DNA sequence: TGCGCCAGCCAGGGGGATAGCAATCAGCCCCAGCATTTT. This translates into CASQGDSNQPQHF.